This TCR beta chain derives from a study of OX40 agonist ivuxolimab in advanced cancers. Across the whole study: Patients were treated with intravenous ivuxolimab, dosed at 0.01 to 10 mg/kg and infused every 2 weeks.

Concerning this clone itself: The target antigen is unknown.

V was shortened by 2 bases and J by 6 bases, with 10 bases between the two germline ends. The germline CDR1 and CDR2 sequences are GTSNPN and SVGIG (reference sequence). The CDR3 spans 12 residues. Findings and caveats of the study: Dose levels from 0.1 to 3.0 mg/kg saw CD4+ and CD8+ blood T cells expand clonally by week 6. The mean number of expanded clones was higher in CD8+ T cells than in CD4+.

This table comes from immunoSEQ multiplex PCR, and its TCRdb copy is limited to in-frame clones, with some not included. Counted here are roughly 80,000 clones, about nine tenths occurring once; the ten biggest clones make up around 0.4%. Autoimmune disease history or systemic immunosuppression meant exclusion. This receptor was taken from an adult with an advanced solid tumor such as melanoma, head and neck, liver or kidney cancer. The input for sequencing was CD4+ or CD8+ T cells sorted from blood, taken in a trial of the OX40 agonist ivuxolimab. The chain links TRBV30 to TRBJ1-2; D uncertain. The CDR3 is CAWSKDSDGYTF. The CDR3 bases are TGTGCCTGGAGTAAGGATTCGGATGGCTACACCTTC.